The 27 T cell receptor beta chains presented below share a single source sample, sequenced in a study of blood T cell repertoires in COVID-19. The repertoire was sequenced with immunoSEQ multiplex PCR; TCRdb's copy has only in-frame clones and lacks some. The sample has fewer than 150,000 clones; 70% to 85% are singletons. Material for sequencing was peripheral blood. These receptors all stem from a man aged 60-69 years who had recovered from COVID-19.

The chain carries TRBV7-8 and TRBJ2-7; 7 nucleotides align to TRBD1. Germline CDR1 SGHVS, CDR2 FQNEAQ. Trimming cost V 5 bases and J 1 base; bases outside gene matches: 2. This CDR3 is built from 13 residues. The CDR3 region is CASSPRGSYEQYF. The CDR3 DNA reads TGTGCCAGCAGCCCCAGGGGGTCCTACGAGCAGTACTTC.

The CDR3 spells CASSQGYSGSQLETQYF. CDR3 nucleotides: TGTGCCAGCAGCCAAGGGTACAGCGGCTCGCAATTGGAGACCCAGTACTTC. This chain joins TRBV3-1 (or the pseudogene TRBV3-2) and TRBJ2-5; perhaps TRBD2 as D (5 bases). The germline CDR1 and CDR2 sequences are LGHDT and YNNKEL (reference sequence). The CDR3 consists of 17 residues. The V end lost 1 base, the J end lost 5 bases, and 20 bases lay between the germline ends.

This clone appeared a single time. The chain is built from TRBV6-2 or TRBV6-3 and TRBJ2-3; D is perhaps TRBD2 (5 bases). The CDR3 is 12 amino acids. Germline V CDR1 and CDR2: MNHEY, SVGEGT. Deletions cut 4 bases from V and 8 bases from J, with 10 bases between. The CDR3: CASSLLLATQYF. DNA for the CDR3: TGTGCCAGCAGTTTACTCCTAGCTACGCAGTATTTT.

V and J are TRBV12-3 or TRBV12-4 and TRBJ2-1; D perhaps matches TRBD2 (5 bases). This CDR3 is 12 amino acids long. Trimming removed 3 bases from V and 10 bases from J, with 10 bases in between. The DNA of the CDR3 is TGTGCCAGCAGTTTCCCTAGCTCAGAGCAGTTCTTC. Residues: CASSFPSSEQFF.

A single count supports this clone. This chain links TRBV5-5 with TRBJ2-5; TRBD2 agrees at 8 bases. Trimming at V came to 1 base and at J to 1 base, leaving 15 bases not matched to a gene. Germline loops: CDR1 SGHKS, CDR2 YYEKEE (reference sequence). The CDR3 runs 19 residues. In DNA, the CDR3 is TGTGCCAGCAGCTTGAGTCGGGGGGGCCTCTTGGCTTTCCAAGAGACCCAGTACTTC. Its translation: CASSLSRGGLLAFQETQYF.

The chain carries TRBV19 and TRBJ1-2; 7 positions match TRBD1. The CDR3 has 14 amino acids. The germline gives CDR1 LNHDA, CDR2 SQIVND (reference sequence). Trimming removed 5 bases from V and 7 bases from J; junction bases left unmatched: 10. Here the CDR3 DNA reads TGTGCCAGTAGTTCCAGACAGGGTTTTTTTGGCTACACCTTC. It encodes CASSSRQGFFGYTF.

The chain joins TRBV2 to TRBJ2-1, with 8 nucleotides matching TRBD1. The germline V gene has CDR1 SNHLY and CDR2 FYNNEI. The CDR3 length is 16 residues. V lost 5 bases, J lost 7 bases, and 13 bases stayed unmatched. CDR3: CASSNSSWTGRNEQFF. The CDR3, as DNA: TGTGCCAGCAGTAACAGTTCCTGGACAGGGAGGAATGAGCAGTTCTTC.

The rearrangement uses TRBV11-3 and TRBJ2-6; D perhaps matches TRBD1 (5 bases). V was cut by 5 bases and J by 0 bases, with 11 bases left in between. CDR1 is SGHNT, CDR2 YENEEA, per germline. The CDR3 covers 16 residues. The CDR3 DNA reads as TGTGCCAGCAGCCCTCAGGGTTCCTCTGGGGCCAACGTCCTGACTTTC. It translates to CASSPQGSSGANVLTF.

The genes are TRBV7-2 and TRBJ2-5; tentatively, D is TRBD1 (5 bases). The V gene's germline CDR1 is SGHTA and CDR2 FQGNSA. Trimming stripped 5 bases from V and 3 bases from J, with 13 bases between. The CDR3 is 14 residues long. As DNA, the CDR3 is TGTGCCAGCAGCCCCGCAGGGTGGGAAGAGACCCAGTACTTC. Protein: CASSPAGWEETQYF.

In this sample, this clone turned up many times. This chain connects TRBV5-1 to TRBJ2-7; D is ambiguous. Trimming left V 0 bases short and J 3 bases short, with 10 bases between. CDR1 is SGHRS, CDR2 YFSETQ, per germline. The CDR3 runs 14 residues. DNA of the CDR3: TGCGCCAGCAGCTTGGGCCTAGATCTCTACGAGCAGTACTTC. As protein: CASSLGLDLYEQYF.

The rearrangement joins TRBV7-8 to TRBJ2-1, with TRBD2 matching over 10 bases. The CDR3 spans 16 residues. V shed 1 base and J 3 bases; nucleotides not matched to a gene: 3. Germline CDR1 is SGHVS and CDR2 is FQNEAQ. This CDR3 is CASSLGTSGNYNEQFF. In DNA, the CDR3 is TGTGCCAGCAGCTTAGGGACTAGCGGAAACTACAATGAGCAGTTCTTC. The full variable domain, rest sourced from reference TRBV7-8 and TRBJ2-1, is GAGVSQSPRYKVAKRGQDVALRCDPISGHVSLFWYQQALGQGPEFLTYFQNEAQLDKSGLPSDRFFAERPEGSVSTLKIQRTQQEDSAVYLCASSLGTSGNYNEQFFGPGTRLTVL.

CDR3 in amino acids: CASSRYTQRTSGGLSTDTQYF. CDR3 in DNA: TGTGCCAGTAGCCGCTATACCCAGAGGACTAGCGGGGGCCTTAGCACAGATACGCAGTATTTT. This rearrangement joins TRBV19 to TRBJ2-3; 13 nucleotides agree with TRBD2. This CDR3 spans 21 amino acids. Looked up from germline, CDR1 is LNHDA and CDR2 is SQIVND (reference sequence). Trimming cost V 6 bases and J 0 bases; bases outside gene matches: 18.

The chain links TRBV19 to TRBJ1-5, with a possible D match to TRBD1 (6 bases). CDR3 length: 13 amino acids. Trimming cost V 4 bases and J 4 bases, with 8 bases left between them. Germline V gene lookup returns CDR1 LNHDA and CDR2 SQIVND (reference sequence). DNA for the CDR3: TGTGCCAGTAGTAGTCAGGGGAATCAGCCCCAGCATTTT. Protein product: CASSSQGNQPQHF.

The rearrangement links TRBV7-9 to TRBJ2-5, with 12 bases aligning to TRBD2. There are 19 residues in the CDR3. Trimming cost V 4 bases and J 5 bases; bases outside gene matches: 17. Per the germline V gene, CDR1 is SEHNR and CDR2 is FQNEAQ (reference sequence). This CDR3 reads CASSSPVYNPLAGGETQYF. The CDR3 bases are TGTGCCAGCAGCTCGCCCGTATATAATCCACTAGCGGGAGGTGAGACCCAGTACTTC.

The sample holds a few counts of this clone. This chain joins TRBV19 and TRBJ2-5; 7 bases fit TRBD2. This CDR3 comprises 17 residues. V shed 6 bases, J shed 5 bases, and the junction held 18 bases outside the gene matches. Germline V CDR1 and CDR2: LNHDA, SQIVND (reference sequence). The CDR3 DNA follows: TGTGCCAGTAGCAACTCCCTTGTGGGGGAGGGCCTGGAGACCCAGTACTTC. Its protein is CASSNSLVGEGLETQYF.

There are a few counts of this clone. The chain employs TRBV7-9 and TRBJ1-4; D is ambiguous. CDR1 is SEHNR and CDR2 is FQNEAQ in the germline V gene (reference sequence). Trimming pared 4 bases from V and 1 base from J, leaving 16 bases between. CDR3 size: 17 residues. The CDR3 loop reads CASSSLSSGGTNEKLFF. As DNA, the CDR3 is TGTGCCAGCAGCTCCCTCTCGTCAGGAGGAACTAATGAAAAACTGTTTTTT.

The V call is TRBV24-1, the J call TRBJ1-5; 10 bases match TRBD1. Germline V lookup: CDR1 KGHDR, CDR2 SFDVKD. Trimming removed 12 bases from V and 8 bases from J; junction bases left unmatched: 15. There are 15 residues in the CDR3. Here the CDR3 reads CAPARGDRGWEPQHF. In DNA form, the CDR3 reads TGTGCCCCGGCCCGGGGGGACAGGGGTTGGGAGCCCCAGCATTTT.

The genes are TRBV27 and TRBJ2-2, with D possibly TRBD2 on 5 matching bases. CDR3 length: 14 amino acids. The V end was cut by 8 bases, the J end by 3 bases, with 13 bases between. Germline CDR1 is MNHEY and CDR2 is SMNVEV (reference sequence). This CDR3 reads CASGSLVYTGELFF. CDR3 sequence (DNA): TGTGCCAGCGGGTCACTAGTTTACACCGGGGAGCTGTTTTTT.

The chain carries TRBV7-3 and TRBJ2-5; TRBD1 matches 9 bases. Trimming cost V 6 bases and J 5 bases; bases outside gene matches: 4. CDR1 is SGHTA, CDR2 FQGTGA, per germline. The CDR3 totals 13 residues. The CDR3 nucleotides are TGTGCCAGCAGTGAAGGGACAGGGGAGACCCAGTACTTC. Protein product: CASSEGTGETQYF.

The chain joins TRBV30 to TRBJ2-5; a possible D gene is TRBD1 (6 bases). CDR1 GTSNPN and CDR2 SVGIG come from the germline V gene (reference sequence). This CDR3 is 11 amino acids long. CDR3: CAGRGQETQYF. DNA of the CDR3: TGTGCTGGAAGGGGGCAAGAGACCCAGTACTTC. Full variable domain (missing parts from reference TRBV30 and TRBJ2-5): SQTIHQWPATLVQPVGSPLSLECTVEGTSNPNLYWYRQAAGRGLQLLFYSVGIGQISSEVPQNLSASRPQDRQFILSSKKLLLSDSGFYLCAGRGQETQYFGPGTRLLVL.

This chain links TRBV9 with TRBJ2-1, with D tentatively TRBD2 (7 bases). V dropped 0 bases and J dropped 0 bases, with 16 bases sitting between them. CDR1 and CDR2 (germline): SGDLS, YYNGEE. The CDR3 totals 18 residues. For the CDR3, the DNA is TGTGCCAGCAGCGTAGAGGGGGGGCAGTGGGGCTCCTACAATGAGCAGTTCTTC. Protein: CASSVEGGQWGSYNEQFF.

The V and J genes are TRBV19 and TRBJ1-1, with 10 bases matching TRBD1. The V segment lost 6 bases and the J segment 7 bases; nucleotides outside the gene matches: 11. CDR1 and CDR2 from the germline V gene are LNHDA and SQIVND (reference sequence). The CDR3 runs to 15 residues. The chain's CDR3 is CASSIDGTGAFEAFF. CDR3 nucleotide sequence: TGTGCCAGTAGCATTGACGGGACAGGGGCTTTTGAAGCTTTCTTT. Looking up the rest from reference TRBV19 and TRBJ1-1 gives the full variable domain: DGGITQSPKYLFRKEGQNVTLSCEQNLNHDAMYWYRQDPGQGLRLIYYSQIVNDFQKGDIAEGYSVSREKKESFPLTVTSAQKNPTAFYLCASSIDGTGAFEAFFGQGTRLTVV.

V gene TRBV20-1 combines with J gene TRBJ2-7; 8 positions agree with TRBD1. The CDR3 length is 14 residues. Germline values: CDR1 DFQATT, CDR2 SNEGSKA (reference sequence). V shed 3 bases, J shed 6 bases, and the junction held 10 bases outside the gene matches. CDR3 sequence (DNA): TGCAGTGCTAGTCTATCAGGGGGCAGCGCCGAGCAGTACTTC. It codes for CSASLSGGSAEQYF.

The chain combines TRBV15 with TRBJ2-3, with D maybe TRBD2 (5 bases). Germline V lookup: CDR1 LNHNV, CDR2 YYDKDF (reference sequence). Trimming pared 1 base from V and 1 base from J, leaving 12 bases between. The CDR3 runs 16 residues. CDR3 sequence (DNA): TGTGCCACCAGCAGAGTCCCGGGGTCGGGCACAGATACGCAGTATTTT. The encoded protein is CATSRVPGSGTDTQYF. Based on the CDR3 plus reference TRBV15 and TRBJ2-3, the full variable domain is DAMVIQNPRYQVTQFGKPVTLSCSQTLNHNVMYWYQQKSSQAPKLLFHYYDKDFNNEADTPDNFQSRRPNTSFCFLDIRSPGLGDTAMYLCATSRVPGSGTDTQYFGPGTRLTVL.

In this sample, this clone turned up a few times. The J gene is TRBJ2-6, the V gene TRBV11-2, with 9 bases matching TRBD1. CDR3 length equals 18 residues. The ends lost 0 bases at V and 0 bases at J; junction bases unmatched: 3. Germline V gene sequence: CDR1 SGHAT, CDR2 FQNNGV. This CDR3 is CASSLEGTGISGANVLTF. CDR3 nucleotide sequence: TGTGCCAGCAGCTTAGAGGGGACAGGGATCTCTGGGGCCAACGTCCTGACTTTC.

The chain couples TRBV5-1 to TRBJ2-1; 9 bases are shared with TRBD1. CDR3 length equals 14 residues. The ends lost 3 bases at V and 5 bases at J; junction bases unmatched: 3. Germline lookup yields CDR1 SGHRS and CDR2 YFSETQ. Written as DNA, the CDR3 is TGCGCCAGCAGCTCCTGGACAGGGGACAATGAGCAGTTCTTC. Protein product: CASSSWTGDNEQFF. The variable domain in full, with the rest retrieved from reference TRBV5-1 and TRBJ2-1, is KAGVTQTPRYLIKTRGQQVTLSCSPISGHRSVSWYQQTPGQGLQFLFEYFSETQRNKGNFPGRFSGRQFSNSRSEMNVSTLELGDSALYLCASSSWTGDNEQFFGPGTRLTVL.

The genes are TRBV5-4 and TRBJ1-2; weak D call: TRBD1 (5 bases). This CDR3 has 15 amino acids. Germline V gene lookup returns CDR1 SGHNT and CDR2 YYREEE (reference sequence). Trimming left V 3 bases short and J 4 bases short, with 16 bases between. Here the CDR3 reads CASSSPQDGAYGYTF. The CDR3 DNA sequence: TGTGCCAGCAGCTCTCCACAGGACGGAGCCTATGGCTACACCTTC. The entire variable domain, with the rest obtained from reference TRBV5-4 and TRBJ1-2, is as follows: ETGVTQSPTHLIKTRGQQVTLRCSSQSGHNTVSWYQQALGQGPQFIFQYYREEENGRGNFPPRFSGLQFPNYSSELNVNALELDDSALYLCASSSPQDGAYGYTFGSGTRLTVV.